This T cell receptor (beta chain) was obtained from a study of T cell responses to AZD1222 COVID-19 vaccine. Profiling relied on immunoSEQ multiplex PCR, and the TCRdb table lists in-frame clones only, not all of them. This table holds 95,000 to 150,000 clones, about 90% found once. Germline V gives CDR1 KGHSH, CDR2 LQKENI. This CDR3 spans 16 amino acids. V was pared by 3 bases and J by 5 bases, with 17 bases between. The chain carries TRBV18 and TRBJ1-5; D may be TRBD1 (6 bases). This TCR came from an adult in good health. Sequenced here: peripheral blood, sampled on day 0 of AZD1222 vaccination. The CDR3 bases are TGTGCCAGCTCACCCGCTACAGGGAGCGGGGATCAGCCCCAGCATTTT. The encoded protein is CASSPATGSGDQPQHF.